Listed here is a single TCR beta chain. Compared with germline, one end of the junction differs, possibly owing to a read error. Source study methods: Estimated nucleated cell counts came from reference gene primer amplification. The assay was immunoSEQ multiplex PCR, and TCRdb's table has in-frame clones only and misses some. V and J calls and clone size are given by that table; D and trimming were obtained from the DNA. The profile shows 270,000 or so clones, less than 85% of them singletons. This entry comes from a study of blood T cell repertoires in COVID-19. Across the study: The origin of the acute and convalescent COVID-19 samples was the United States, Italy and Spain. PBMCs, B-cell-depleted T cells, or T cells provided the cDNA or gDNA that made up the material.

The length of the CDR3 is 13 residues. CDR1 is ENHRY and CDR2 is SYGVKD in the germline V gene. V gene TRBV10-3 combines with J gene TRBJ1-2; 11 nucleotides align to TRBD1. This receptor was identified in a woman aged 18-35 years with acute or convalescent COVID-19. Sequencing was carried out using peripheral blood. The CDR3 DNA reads TGTGCCACCGTTCCCGGGACAGGGGGGAGATGTTCCTTC. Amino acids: CATVPGTGGRCSF.